This TCR beta chain came from a study of human T cells and chemical hapten exposure. TCRdb re-called the RACE reads with MiXCR, one entry per CDR3 protein. The sample consists of tens of thousands of distinct CDR3 sequences, about 9.3% of them appearing once. This clonotype was counted ten times or more. The CDR3 length is 13 residues. Looked up from germline, CDR1 is MNHEY and CDR2 is SVGEGT. V lost 6 bases and J lost 4, with 12 bases in between. The time point is: patch test 1, 2 weeks after DPC sensitization. Treatment here: therapeutic diphenylcyclopropenone sensitization with weekly scalp DPC. The sequencing used whole blood, collected in connection with sensitization to the hapten diphenylcyclopropenone (DPC). V gene TRBV6-2 or TRBV6-3 combines with J gene TRBJ1-2; D is perhaps TRBD1 (5 bases). This receptor was taken from a woman aged 40 to 55 with alopecia areata. Some clones in this sample may be carry-over from other donors' samples. The CDR3 loop is CASSRGTSYGYTF. CDR3 bases: TGTGCCAGCAGCCGTGGGACTTCCTATGGCTACACCTTC.